Following are 27 T cell receptor beta chains from one sample sequenced in a study of shared clonotypes between healthy human individuals. Only in-frame clones appear in the TCRdb table, and some are missing; sequencing was by immunoSEQ multiplex PCR. The sample has millions of clones, 85% to 95% seen once. Sequencing input: naive CD4+ T cells from PBMCs. Noted subset: CD45RA+ positively selected. Receptors were obtained from a man aged 18 to 30 in good health. Some clones in this sample may be carry-over from other donors' samples.

The V gene is TRBV18, the J gene TRBJ2-1; no reliable D call. V was pared by 5 bases and J by 5 bases, with 19 bases between. Germline CDR1 is KGHSH and CDR2 is LQKENI. The CDR3 loop spans 16 amino acids. The CDR3 is CASSSSQSGIDNEQFF. The CDR3, as DNA: TGTGCCAGCTCATCTTCCCAATCGGGTATTGACAATGAGCAGTTCTTC.

The chain uses TRBV18 and TRBJ2-3; D may be TRBD2 (5 bases). CDR1 is KGHSH, CDR2 LQKENI, per germline. This CDR3 is built from 13 residues. The V gene lost 5 bases and the J gene lost 6 bases, with 12 bases spanning the gap. The CDR3 protein is CASSGGRDDTQYF. CDR3 DNA: TGTGCCAGCTCAGGTGGGAGAGACGATACGCAGTATTTT.

J is TRBJ2-3 and V is TRBV27; 8 nucleotides align to TRBD2. CDR3 length: 18 amino acids. The V segment lost 3 bases and the J segment 7 bases; nucleotides outside the gene matches: 18. Germline V lookup: CDR1 MNHEY, CDR2 SMNVEV (reference sequence). The CDR3, as DNA: TGTGCCAGCAGTTTCAGGGCCGTCAGCGGGGGCCCTTTGAATACGCAGTATTTT. Translating it yields CASSFRAVSGGPLNTQYF.

The chain employs TRBV7-2 and TRBJ1-6; a weak D match, TRBD1 (5 bases). The germline V and J ends were trimmed by 5 bases and 5 bases, with 13 bases remaining between them. The germline V gene encodes CDR1 SGHTA and CDR2 FQGNSA. This CDR3 region has 15 residues. CDR3 loop: CASSQLGRDNSPLHF. The DNA for the CDR3 is TGTGCCAGCAGCCAGCTGGGACGGGATAATTCACCCCTCCACTTT. Full variable domain (remainder filled in from reference TRBV7-2 and TRBJ1-6): GAGVSQSPSNKVTEKGKDVELRCDPISGHTALYWYRQSLGQGLEFLIYFQGNSAPDKSGLPSDRFSAERTGGSVSTLTIQRTQQEDSAVYLCASSQLGRDNSPLHFGNGTRLTVT.

This chain joins TRBV11-1 and TRBJ2-3; D not certain. Between the trimmed V and J ends, which lost 4 bases and 3 bases, there was a span of 8 bases. CDR3 size: 13 residues. The germline V gene encodes CDR1 SGHAT and CDR2 FQDESV (reference sequence). Here the CDR3 reads CASSSRRTDTQYF. CDR3 bases: TGTGCCAGCAGCTCCCGTAGGACAGATACGCAGTATTTT. The full variable domain, its missing parts supplied by reference TRBV11-1 and TRBJ2-3, is EAEVAQSPRYKITEKSQAVAFWCDPISGHATLYWYRQILGQGPELLVQFQDESVVDDSQLPKDRFSAERLKGVDSTLKIQPAELGDSAMYLCASSSRRTDTQYFGPGTRLTVL.

On this clone: The same CDR3 arises from other DNA sequences in this sample as well. The chain links TRBV9 to TRBJ2-5; 9 nucleotides agree with TRBD2. Germline V gives CDR1 SGDLS, CDR2 YYNGEE. The CDR3 spans 15 residues. Germline trimming cut 3 bases from V and 1 base from J; bases unmatched to any gene: 4. The CDR3 DNA reads TGTGCCAGCAGCGCTAGCGGGACCCTCCAAGAGACCCAGTACTTC. Protein: CASSASGTLQETQYF.

The V and J genes are TRBV30 and TRBJ2-5, with D unresolved. CDR3 size: 13 residues. V lost 0 bases to trimming and J lost 2 bases, with 7 bases between them. Germline CDR1 reads GTSNPN; CDR2 reads SVGIG (reference sequence). CDR3 nucleotide sequence: TGTGCCTGGAGTGTACTAACGCAAGAGACCCAGTACTTC. The encoded protein is CAWSVLTQETQYF.

This chain uses TRBV5-8 with TRBJ2-3, with D tentatively TRBD1 (5 bases). Germline CDR1 is SGHTS and CDR2 is YDEGEE. The CDR3 is 16 amino acids. The V and J ends lost 4 bases and 0 bases respectively, with 15 bases between them. As DNA, the CDR3 is TGTGCCAGCAGCACGGCACAGACAGCTAGCACAGATACGCAGTATTTT. Residues: CASSTAQTASTDTQYF.

J is TRBJ1-2 and V is TRBV4-1; D perhaps matches TRBD1 (6 bases). The CDR3 is 15 amino acids. Between the trimmed V and J ends, which lost 1 base and 8 bases, there was a span of 17 bases. CDR1 is MGHRA, CDR2 YSYEKL, per germline. CDR3: CASSQGGADPWGYTF. CDR3 in DNA: TGCGCCAGCAGCCAAGGGGGGGCGGATCCGTGGGGCTACACCTTC.

The V call is TRBV9, the J call TRBJ2-5, with D possibly matching TRBD1 (6 bases). CDR1 is SGDLS, CDR2 YYNGEE, per germline. CDR3 length: 14 amino acids. V lost 4 bases to trimming and J lost 2 bases, with 12 bases between them. CDR3 sequence: CASSQTGSQETQYF. The CDR3 DNA reads as TGTGCCAGCAGCCAAACAGGGTCTCAAGAGACCCAGTACTTC. The full variable domain, in which reference TRBV9 and TRBJ2-5 provide the parts outside the CDR3, is DSGVTQTPKHLITATGQRVTLRCSPRSGDLSVYWYQQSLDQGLQFLIQYYNGEERAKGNILERFSAQQFPDLHSELNLSSLELGDSALYFCASSQTGSQETQYFGPGTRLLVL.

V usage is TRBV27 and J usage is TRBJ2-5, with TRBD1 matching 11 bases. V was pared by 5 bases and J by 5 bases, with 10 bases of the junction left unmatched. Germline-derived CDR1 and CDR2 are MNHEY and SMNVEV (reference sequence). The CDR3 runs 16 residues. CDR3 sequence (DNA): TGTGCCAGCAGTCCCCGCAGGACAGGGGGCCGGGAGACCCAGTACTTC. Its translation: CASSPRRTGGRETQYF.

The CDR3 sequence: CSVVGEPRAQETQYF. CDR3 in DNA: TGCAGCGTTGTCGGGGAGCCGAGGGCCCAAGAGACCCAGTACTTC. The chain employs TRBV29-1 and TRBJ2-5, with D possibly TRBD2 on 5 matching bases. Looked up from germline, CDR1 is SQVTM and CDR2 is ANQGSEA. Trimming removed 4 bases from V and 1 base from J, with 16 bases in between. The CDR3 extends over 15 amino acids.

This chain links TRBV30 with TRBJ1-3, with D perhaps TRBD1 (5 bases). The CDR3 has 15 amino acids. Germline V CDR1 and CDR2: GTSNPN, SVGIG (reference sequence). V was pared by 8 bases and J by 0 bases, with 17 bases between. For the CDR3, the DNA is TGTGCCGGTCACGGGACGTCTGCCTCTGGAAACACCATATATTTT. Its translation: CAGHGTSASGNTIYF.

For this clone: Additional DNA sequences in this sample encode the identical CDR3. The V gene is TRBV19, the J gene TRBJ1-2, with D possibly TRBD1 on 6 matching bases. Germline assignment: CDR1 LNHDA and CDR2 SQIVND (reference sequence). This CDR3 is 12 amino acids long. V lost 9 bases to trimming and J lost 2 bases, with 10 bases between them. In nucleotides, the CDR3 is TGTGCCAGCTCGGGACAAAACTATGGCTACACCTTC. This codes for CASSGQNYGYTF.

The gene calls are TRBV7-2 and TRBJ2-7; D uncertain. Germline-derived CDR1 and CDR2 are SGHTA and FQGNSA. This CDR3 contains 15 residues. V lost 4 bases to trimming and J lost 0 bases, with 13 bases between them. For the CDR3, the DNA is TGTGCCAGCAGCTCCCCCACATTCTCCTCCTACGAGCAGTACTTC. This codes for CASSSPTFSSYEQYF. Full variable domain (rest looked up from reference TRBV7-2 and TRBJ2-7): GAGVSQSPSNKVTEKGKDVELRCDPISGHTALYWYRQSLGQGLEFLIYFQGNSAPDKSGLPSDRFSAERTGGSVSTLTIQRTQQEDSAVYLCASSSPTFSSYEQYFGPGTRLTVT.

The chain couples TRBV9 to TRBJ2-7, with D tentatively TRBD1 (6 bases). Trimming removed 4 bases at V and 3 bases at J, with 14 bases between. Germline values: CDR1 SGDLS, CDR2 YYNGEE. The CDR3 totals 14 residues. This CDR3 is CASSPSLGGYEQYF. In DNA form, the CDR3 reads TGTGCCAGCAGCCCGAGTCTAGGGGGCTACGAGCAGTACTTC.

J is TRBJ2-7 and V is TRBV29-1, with TRBD2 matching over 9 bases. CDR1 and CDR2 (germline): SQVTM, ANQGSEA. This CDR3 region has 14 residues. V gave up 4 bases and J gave up 4 bases; unmatched junction bases: 8. DNA for the CDR3: TGCAGCGTTGTGGTAGCGGGAGTAAGGTACGAGCAGTACTTC. Amino acids: CSVVVAGVRYEQYF.

This clone was picked up one time. The chain employs TRBV27 and TRBJ2-2; 8 bases align to TRBD2. Germline CDR1 reads MNHEY; CDR2 reads SMNVEV (reference sequence). V trimming: 8 bases; J trimming: 5 bases; junction bases outside the gene matches: 10. CDR3 length equals 15 residues. The CDR3 nucleotides read TGTGCCAGCTCTGGAGTAGCGGGATATACCGGGGAGCTGTTTTTT. Translation gives CASSGVAGYTGELFF.

Note on this clone: The same CDR3 also results from other DNA sequences found in this sample. The chain employs TRBV20-1 and TRBJ2-3; the D is unclear. Germline V CDR1 and CDR2: DFQATT, SNEGSKA (reference sequence). Trimming took 3 bases from V and 6 from J, leaving 7 bases between them. The CDR3 spans 11 residues. The CDR3 coding sequence is TGCAGTGCTAGTTCTCGGGATACGCAGTATTTT. Its protein product is CSASSRDTQYF.

The CDR3 spells CASSMAATNYGYTF. The CDR3, as DNA: TGTGCCAGTAGTATGGCTGCCACTAACTATGGCTACACCTTC. The rearrangement uses TRBV19 and TRBJ1-2; no clear D gene. Trimming removed 3 bases from V and 0 bases from J, with 8 bases in between. The CDR3 runs to 14 residues. Germline assignment: CDR1 LNHDA and CDR2 SQIVND (reference sequence).

Turning to this clone: The same CDR3 is also encoded by other DNA sequences in this sample. CDR3 sequence (DNA): TGTGCCAGCAGTTTACGCGGGAGATACAATGAGCAGTTCTTC. Protein: CASSLRGRYNEQFF. The chain couples TRBV28 to TRBJ2-1, with 7 nucleotides matching TRBD2. V lost 2 bases to trimming and J lost 4 bases; unmatched junction nucleotides: 2. The CDR3 spans 14 residues. The germline CDR1 and CDR2 sequences are MDHEN and SYDVKM.

The rearrangement joins TRBV7-3 to TRBJ2-7; 9 nucleotides match TRBD1. Germline V gene lookup returns CDR1 SGHTA and CDR2 FQGTGA. V lost 5 bases and J lost 6; bases outside the gene matches: 5. The CDR3 runs 13 residues. The CDR3 is CASSPRTGVEQYF. The CDR3 DNA follows: TGTGCCAGCAGCCCACGGACAGGGGTCGAGCAGTACTTC.

The V and J genes are TRBV2 and TRBJ2-3; no firm D call. CDR1 and CDR2 from the germline V gene are SNHLY and FYNNEI. This CDR3 region has 10 residues. V lost 7 bases and J 5 bases, leaving 4 bases between the germline ends. DNA of the CDR3: TGTGCCAGCAATTTAGATACGCAGTATTTT. Its translation is CASNLDTQYF.

This chain uses TRBV10-3 with TRBJ2-1; the D call may be TRBD1 or TRBD2 (5 bases each). CDR3 size: 18 residues. With 0 bases removed from V and 6 bases from J, the gap between germline ends came to 21 bases. Germline V CDR1 and CDR2: ENHRY, SYGVKD. CDR3 in amino acids: CAISESRGGSSAGNEQFF. The DNA of the CDR3 is TGTGCCATCAGTGAGTCGAGGGGCGGGTCCTCGGCGGGCAATGAGCAGTTCTTC.

This chain uses TRBV23-1 with TRBJ2-7; a possible D gene is TRBD2 (5 bases). TRBV23-1 is flagged as an ORF with uncertain function. V was shortened by 2 bases and J by 4 bases, with 24 bases between the two germline ends. This CDR3 contains 18 residues. The CDR3 DNA reads TGCGCCAGCAGTCAAAATCCTCGCTTCGGACGGACGGGATACGAGCAGTACTTC. Its translation: CASSQNPRFGRTGYEQYF.

This chain connects TRBV5-1 to TRBJ2-7, with 8 bases lining up with TRBD1. CDR1 SGHRS and CDR2 YFSETQ come from the germline V gene. The length of the CDR3 is 14 residues. V was clipped by 4 bases and J by 6 bases; unmatched bases: 9. The CDR3, as DNA: TGCGCCAGCAGCCCCCGGACAGGGTTGGCCGAGCAGTACTTC. Protein: CASSPRTGLAEQYF.

This chain connects TRBV2 to TRBJ2-7; no definite D call. V was pared by 1 base and J by 0 bases, with 7 bases between. CDR1 is SNHLY, CDR2 FYNNEI, per germline. This CDR3 region has 14 residues. CDR3 in DNA: TGTGCCAGCAGTGAAGACGGAACCTCCTACGAGCAGTACTTC. Translated, it gives CASSEDGTSYEQYF. Variable domain in full (rest from reference TRBV2 and TRBJ2-7): EPEVTQTPSHQVTQMGQEVILRCVPISNHLYFYWYRQILGQKVEFLVSFYNNEISEKSEIFDDQFSVERPDGSNFTLKIRSTKLEDSAMYFCASSEDGTSYEQYFGPGTRLTVT.